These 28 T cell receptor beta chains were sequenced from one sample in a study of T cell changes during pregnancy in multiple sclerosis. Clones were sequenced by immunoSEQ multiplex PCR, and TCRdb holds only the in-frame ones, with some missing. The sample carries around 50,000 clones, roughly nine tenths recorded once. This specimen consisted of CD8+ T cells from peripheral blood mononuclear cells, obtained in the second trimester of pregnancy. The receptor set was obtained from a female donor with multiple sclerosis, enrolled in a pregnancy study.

The CDR3 nucleotides are TGTGCCAGCAGCCAAGCCCCTACAGGGATCTATGGCTACACCTTC. Its translation: CASSQAPTGIYGYTF. V gene TRBV11-2 combines with J gene TRBJ1-2, with D tentatively TRBD1 (6 bases). CDR3 size: 15 residues. CDR1 SGHAT and CDR2 FQNNGV come from the germline V gene. V was pared by 5 bases and J by 4 bases, with 17 bases between. The variable domain in full, with the rest retrieved from reference TRBV11-2 and TRBJ1-2, is EAGVAQSPRYKIIEKRQSVAFWCNPISGHATLYWYQQILGQGPKLLIQFQNNGVVDDSQLPKDRFSAERLKGVDSTLKIQPAKLEDSAVYLCASSQAPTGIYGYTFGSGTRLTVV.

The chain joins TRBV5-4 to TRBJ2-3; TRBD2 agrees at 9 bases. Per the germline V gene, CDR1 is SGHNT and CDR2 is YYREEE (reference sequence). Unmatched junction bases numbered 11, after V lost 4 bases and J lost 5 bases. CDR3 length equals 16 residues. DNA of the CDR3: TGTGCCAGCAGCCTGGAAGGAGCGGGGGGAAGAGATACGCAGTATTTT. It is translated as CASSLEGAGGRDTQYF.

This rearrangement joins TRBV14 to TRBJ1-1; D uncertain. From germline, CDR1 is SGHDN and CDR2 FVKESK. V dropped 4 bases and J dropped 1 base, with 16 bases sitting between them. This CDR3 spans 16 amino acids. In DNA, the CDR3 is TGTGCCAGCAGCCTCGATACGCTACTGAAGAACACTGAAGCTTTCTTT. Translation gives CASSLDTLLKNTEAFF.

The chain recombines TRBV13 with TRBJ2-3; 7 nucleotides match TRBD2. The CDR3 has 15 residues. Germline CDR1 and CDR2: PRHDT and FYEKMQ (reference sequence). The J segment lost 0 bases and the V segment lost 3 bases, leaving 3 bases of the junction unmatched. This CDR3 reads CASSLREWSTDTQYF. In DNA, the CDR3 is TGTGCCAGCAGCTTGCGGGAGTGGAGCACAGATACGCAGTATTTT.

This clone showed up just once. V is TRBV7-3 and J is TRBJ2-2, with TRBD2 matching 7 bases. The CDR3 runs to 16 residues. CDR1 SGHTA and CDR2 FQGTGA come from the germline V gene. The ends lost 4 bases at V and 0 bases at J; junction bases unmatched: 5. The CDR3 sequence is CASSSTSEPNTGELFF. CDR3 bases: TGTGCCAGCAGCTCAACTAGCGAACCGAACACCGGGGAGCTGTTTTTT.

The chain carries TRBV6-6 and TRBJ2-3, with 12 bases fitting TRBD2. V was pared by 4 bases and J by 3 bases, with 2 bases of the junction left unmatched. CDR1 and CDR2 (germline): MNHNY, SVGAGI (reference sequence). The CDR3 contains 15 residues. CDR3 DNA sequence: TGTGCCAGCAGTTTGGGACTAGCGGGTACAGATACGCAGTATTTT. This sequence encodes CASSLGLAGTDTQYF.

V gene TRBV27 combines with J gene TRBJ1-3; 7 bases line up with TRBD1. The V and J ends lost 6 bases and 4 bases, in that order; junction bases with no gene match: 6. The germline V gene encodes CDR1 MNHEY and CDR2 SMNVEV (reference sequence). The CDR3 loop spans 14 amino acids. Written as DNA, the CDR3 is TGTGCCAGCAGCCCGACAGGGCTCGGAAACACCATATATTTT. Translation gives CASSPTGLGNTIYF.

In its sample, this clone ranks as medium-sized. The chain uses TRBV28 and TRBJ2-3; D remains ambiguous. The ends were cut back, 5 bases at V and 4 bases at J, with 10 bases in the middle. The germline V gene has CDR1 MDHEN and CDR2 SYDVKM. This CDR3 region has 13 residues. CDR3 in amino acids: CASSIPAADTQYF. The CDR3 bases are TGTGCCAGCAGTATTCCCGCGGCAGATACGCAGTATTTT. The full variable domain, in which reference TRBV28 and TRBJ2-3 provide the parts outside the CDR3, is DVKVTQSSRYLVKRTGEKVFLECVQDMDHENMFWYRQDPGLGLRLIYFSYDVKMKEKGDIPEGYSVSREKKERFSLILESASTNQTSMYLCASSIPAADTQYFGPGTRLTVL.

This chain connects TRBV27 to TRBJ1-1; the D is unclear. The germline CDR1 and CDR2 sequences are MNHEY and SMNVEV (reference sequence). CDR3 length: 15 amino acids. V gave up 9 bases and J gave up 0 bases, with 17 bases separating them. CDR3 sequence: CASFPLAGMNTEAFF. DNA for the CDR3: TGTGCCAGTTTCCCCCTGGCGGGGATGAACACTGAAGCTTTCTTT.

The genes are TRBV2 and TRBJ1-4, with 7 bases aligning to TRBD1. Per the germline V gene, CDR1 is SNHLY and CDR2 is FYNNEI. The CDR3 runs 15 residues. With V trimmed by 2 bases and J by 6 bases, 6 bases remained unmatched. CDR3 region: CASSEWGDRDEKLFF. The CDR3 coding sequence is TGTGCCAGCAGTGAATGGGGGGACAGAGATGAAAAACTGTTTTTT.

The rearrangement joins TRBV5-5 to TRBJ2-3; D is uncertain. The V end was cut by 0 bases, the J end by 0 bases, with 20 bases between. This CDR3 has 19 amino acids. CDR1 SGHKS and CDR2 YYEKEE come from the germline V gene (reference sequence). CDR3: CASSLVSVGWKTSTDTQYF. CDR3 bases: TGTGCCAGCAGCTTGGTTAGTGTCGGGTGGAAAACTAGCACAGATACGCAGTATTTT.

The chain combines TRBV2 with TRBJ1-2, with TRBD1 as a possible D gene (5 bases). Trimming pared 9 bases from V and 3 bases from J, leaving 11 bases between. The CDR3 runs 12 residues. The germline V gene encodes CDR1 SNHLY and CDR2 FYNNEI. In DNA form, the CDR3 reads TGTGCCAGTATAGGGGATGACTATGGCTACACCTTC. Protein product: CASIGDDYGYTF.

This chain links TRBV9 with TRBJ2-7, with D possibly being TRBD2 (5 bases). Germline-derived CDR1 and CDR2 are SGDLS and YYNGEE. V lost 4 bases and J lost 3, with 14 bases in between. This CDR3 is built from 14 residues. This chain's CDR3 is CASSPKTDFYEQYF. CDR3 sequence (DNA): TGTGCCAGCAGCCCTAAAACGGACTTCTACGAGCAGTACTTC.

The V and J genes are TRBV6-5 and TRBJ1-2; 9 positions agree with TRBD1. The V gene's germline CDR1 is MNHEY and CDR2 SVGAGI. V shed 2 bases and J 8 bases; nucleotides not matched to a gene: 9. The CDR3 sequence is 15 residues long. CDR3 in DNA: TGTGCCAGCAGTTACGAGGCCACAGGGGGCGCCGGCTACACCTTC. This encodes CASSYEATGGAGYTF.

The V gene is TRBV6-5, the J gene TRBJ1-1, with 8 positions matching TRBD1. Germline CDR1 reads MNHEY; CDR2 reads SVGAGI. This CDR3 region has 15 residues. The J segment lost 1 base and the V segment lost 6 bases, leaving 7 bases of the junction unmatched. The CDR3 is CASRLTGEGNTEAFF. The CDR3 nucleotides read TGTGCCAGCAGACTGACAGGGGAAGGGAACACTGAAGCTTTCTTT.

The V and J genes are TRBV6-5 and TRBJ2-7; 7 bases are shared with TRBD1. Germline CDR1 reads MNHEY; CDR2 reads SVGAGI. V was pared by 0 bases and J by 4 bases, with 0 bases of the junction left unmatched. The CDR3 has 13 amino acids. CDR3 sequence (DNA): TGTGCCAGCAGTTACTCGACAGGGTACGAGCAGTACTTC. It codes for CASSYSTGYEQYF.

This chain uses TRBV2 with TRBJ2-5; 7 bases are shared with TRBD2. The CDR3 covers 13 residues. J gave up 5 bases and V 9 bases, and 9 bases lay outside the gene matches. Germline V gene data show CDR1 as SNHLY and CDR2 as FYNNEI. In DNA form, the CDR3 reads TGTGCCAGTATTACTAGCGTTCGGGAGACCCAGTACTTC. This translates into CASITSVRETQYF.

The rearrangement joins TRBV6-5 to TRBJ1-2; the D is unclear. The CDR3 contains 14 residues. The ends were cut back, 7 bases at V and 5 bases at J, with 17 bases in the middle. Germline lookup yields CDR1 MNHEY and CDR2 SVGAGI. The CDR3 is CASINLDGGYGYTF. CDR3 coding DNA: TGTGCCAGCATCAATTTAGACGGAGGATATGGCTACACCTTC.

The CDR3 DNA is TGTGCCAGCTCACCACCGGGCGGGGGACTGAATGAGCAGTTCTTC. Translating it yields CASSPPGGGLNEQFF. This chain uses TRBV18 with TRBJ2-1; 7 positions match TRBD2. Germline CDR1 reads KGHSH; CDR2 reads LQKENI. The CDR3 is 15 residues long. V dropped 0 bases and J dropped 7; count of bases not matched to a gene: 6. The whole variable domain, filled in from reference TRBV18 and TRBJ2-1, reads NAGVMQNPRHLVRRRGQEARLRCSPMKGHSHVYWYRQLPEEGLKFMVYLQKENIIDESGMPKERFSAEFPKEGPSILRIQQVVRGDSAAYFCASSPPGGGLNEQFFGPGTRLTVL.

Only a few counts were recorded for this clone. CDR3 protein: CASRARGSGSREAFF. The CDR3 region has the DNA TGTGCCAGCAGGGCTCGCGGGAGCGGGAGCAGAGAAGCTTTCTTT. The chain joins TRBV13 to TRBJ1-1, with D unclear. Germline V gene lookup returns CDR1 PRHDT and CDR2 FYEKMQ (reference sequence). The CDR3 is 15 residues long. V lost 6 bases and J lost 8, with 22 bases in between.

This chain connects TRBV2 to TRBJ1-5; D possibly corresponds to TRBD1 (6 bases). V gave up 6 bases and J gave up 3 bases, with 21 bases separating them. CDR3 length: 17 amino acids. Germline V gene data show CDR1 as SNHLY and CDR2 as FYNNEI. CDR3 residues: CASSQTGTYALNQPQHF. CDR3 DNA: TGTGCCAGCAGCCAAACCGGGACATACGCTCTCAATCAGCCCCAGCATTTT.

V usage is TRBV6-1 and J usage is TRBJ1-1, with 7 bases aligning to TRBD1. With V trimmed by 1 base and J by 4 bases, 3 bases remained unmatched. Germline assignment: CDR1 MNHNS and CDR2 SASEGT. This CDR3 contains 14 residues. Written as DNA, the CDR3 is TGTGCCAGCAGTGAAGACAGGGGTGTCACTGAAGCTTTCTTT. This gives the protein CASSEDRGVTEAFF.

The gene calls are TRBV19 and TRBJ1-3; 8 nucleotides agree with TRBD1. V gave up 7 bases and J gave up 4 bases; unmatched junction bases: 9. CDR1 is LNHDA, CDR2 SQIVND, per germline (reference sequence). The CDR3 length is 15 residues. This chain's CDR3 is CASIPTRQGGNTIYF. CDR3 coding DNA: TGTGCCAGTATCCCCACCCGACAGGGGGGAAACACCATATATTTT.

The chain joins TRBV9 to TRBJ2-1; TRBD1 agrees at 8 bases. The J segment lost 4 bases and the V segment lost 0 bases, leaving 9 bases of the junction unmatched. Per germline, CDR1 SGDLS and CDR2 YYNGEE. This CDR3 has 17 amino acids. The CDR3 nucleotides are TGTGCCAGCAGCGTAGAAGTTTGGACAGGGAGGTACAATGAGCAGTTCTTC. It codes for CASSVEVWTGRYNEQFF.

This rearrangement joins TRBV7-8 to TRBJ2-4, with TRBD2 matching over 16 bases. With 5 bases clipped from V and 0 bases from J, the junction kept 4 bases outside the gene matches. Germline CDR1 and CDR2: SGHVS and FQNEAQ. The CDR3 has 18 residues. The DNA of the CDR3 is TGTGCCAGCAGCCGCGGGACTAGCGGGGGGGTAGCCAAAAACATTCAGTACTTC. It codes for CASSRGTSGGVAKNIQYF.

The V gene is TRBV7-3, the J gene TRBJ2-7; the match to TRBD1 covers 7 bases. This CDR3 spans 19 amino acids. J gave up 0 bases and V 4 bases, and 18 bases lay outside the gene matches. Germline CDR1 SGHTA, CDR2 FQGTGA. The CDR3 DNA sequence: TGTGCCAGCAGCTCCCAGTCTCGATTCACAGGGGCAAGCTCCTACGAGCAGTACTTC. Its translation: CASSSQSRFTGASSYEQYF.

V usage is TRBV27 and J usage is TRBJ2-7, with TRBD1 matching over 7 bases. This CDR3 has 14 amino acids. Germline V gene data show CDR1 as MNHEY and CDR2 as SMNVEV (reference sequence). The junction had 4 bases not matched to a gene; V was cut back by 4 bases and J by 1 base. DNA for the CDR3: TGTGCCAGCAGTTCGCCGGGACAGTCCTACGAGCAGTACTTC. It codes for CASSSPGQSYEQYF.

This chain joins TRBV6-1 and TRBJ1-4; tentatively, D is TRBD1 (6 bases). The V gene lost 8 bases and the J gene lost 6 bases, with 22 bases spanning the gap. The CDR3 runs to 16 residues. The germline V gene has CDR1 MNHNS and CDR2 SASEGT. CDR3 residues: CASGGFSGSGDEKLFF. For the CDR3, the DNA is TGTGCCAGCGGTGGTTTTTCGGGGTCAGGGGATGAAAAACTGTTTTTT.